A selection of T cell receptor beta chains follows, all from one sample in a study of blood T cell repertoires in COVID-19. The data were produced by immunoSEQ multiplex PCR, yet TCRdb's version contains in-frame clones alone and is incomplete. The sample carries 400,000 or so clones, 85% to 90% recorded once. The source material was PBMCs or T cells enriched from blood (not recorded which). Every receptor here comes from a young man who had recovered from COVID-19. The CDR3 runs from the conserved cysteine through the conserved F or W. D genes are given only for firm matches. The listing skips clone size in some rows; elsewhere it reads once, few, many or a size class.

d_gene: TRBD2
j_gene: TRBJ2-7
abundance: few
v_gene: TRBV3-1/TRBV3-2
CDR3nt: TGTGCCAGCAGCCACCTAGCGGGATCCTACGAGCAGTACTTC
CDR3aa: CASSHLAGSYEQYF

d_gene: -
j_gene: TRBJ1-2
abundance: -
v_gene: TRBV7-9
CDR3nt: TGTGCCAGCAGCTTAGTGGGCGACTATGGCTACACCTTC
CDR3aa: CASSLVGDYGYTF

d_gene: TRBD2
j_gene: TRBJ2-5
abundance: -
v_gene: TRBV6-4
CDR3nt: TGTGCCAGCAAATCCACCGCGGGGGGCGAGGAGACCCAGTACTTC
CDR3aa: CASKSTAGGEETQYF

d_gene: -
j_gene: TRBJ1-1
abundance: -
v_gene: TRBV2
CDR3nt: TGTGCCAGCAGAACCCCAAAGACAGGGAACACTGAAGCTTTCTTT
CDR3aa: CASRTPKTGNTEAFF

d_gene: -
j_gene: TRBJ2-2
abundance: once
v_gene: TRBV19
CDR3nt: TGTGCCAGTAGTATAGGTCCTCAACTTAACACCGGGGAGCTGTTTTTT
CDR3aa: CASSIGPQLNTGELFF

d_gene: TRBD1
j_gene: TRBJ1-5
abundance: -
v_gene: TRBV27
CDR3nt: TGTGCCAGCAGTGGACAGGGTGGTCAGCCCCAGCATTTT
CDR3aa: CASSGQGGQPQHF

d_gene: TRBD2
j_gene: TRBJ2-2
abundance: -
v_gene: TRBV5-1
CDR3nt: TGCGCCAGCAGCCTACAGACTAGCGGGGACACCGGGGAGCTGTTTTTT
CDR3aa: CASSLQTSGDTGELFF

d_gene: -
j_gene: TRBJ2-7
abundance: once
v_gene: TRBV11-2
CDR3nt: TGTGCCAGCAGCCCCCTGTTTAAAACCCTATCCTACGAGCAGTACTTC
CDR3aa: CASSPLFKTLSYEQYF

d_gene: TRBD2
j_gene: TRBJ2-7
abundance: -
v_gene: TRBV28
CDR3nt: TGTGCCAGCAAAAGCGGGAGAAGGTACGAGCAGTACTTC
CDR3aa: CASKSGRRYEQYF

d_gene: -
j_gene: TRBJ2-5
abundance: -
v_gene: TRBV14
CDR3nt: TGTGCCAGCAGCCTAAAAAGAGGATTGCCACAAGAGACCCAGTACTTC
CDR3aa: CASSLKRGLPQETQYF

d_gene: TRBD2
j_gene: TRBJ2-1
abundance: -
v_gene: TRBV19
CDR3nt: TGTGCCAGTAATCTAGCGGGAGGGCAGGGCTTCTTC
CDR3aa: CASNLAGGQGFF

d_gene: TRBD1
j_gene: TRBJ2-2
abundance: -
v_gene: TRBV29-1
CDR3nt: TGCAGCGTTGCAGGGGGTAGGAATACCGGGGAGCTGTTTTTT
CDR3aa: CSVAGGRNTGELFF

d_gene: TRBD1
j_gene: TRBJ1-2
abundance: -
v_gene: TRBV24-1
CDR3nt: TGTGCCACCAGTGATCTAAACGACAGGGACGGCTACACCTTC
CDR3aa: CATSDLNDRDGYTF

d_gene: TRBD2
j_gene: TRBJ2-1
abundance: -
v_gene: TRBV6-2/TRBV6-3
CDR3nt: TGTGCCAGCAGCCCTCGGACTAGCGGGGAGAACAATGAGCAGTTCTTC
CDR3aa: CASSPRTSGENNEQFF

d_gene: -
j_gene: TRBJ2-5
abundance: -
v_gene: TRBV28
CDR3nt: TGTGCCAGCAAGAGCGGTGGGGAGGAGACCCAGTACTTC
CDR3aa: CASKSGGEETQYF

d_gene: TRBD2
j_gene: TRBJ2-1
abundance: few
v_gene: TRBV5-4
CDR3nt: TGTGCCAGCAGCTTGGTATCTAGCGGCTCCTACAATGAGCAGTTCTTC
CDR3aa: CASSLVSSGSYNEQFF

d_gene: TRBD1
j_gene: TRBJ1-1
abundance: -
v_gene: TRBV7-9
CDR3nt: TGTGCCAGCAACAGACAGGGAACGAACACTGAAGCTTTCTTT
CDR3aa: CASNRQGTNTEAFF

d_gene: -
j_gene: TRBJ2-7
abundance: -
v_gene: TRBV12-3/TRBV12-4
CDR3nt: TGTGCCAGCAGTTCCGCAGGGCTCGAGCAGTACTTC
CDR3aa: CASSSAGLEQYF

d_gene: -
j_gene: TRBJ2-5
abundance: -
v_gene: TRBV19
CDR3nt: TGTGCCAGTAGTATAGCAGGGCGGCAGACCCAGTACTTC
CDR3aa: CASSIAGRQTQYF

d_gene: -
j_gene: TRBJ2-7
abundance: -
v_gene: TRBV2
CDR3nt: TGTGCCACCGCCTCGGGAGTAAGCTCCTACGAGCAGTACTTC
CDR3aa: CATASGVSSYEQYF

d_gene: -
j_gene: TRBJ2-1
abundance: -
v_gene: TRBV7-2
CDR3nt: TGTGCCAGCAGCTTATTGTCCGAGGGTTCGGATGAGCAGTTCTTC
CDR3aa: CASSLLSEGSDEQFF

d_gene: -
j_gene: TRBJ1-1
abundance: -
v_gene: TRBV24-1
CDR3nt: TGTGCCACCAGTGATCTGGACAATGAAGCTTTCTTT
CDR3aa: CATSDLDNEAFF

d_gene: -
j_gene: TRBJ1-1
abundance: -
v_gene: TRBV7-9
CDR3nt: TGTGCCAGCAGCCCAGCAGCCTCCGGGACTCAGGCCACTGAAGCTTTCTTT
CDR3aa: CASSPAASGTQATEAFF

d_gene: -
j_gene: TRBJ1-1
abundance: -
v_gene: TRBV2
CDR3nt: TGTGCCAGCAGTGAACAGGGGACCACTGAAGCTTTCTTT
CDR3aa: CASSEQGTTEAFF

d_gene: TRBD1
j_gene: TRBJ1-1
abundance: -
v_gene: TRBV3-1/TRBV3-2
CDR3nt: TGTGCCAGCAGCTCTAGTGCGGGACAGGGGACGAACACTGAAGCTTTCTTT
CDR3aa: CASSSSAGQGTNTEAFF

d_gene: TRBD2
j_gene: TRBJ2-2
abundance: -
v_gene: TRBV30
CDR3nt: TGTGCCTGGAGTGTAAGGGGACTAGCGGGAGCCGGGGAGCTGTTTTTT
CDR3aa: CAWSVRGLAGAGELFF

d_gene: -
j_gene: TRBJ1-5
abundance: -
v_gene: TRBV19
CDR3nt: TGTGCCAGTAGGAACATCCAGGGGTATGGCAATCAGCCCCAGCATTTT
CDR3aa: CASRNIQGYGNQPQHF

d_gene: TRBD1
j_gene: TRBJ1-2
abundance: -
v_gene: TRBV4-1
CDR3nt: TGCGCCAGCAGCCAAGTCCTCCCGGGACAGGGATTTAACTATGGCTACACCTTC
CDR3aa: CASSQVLPGQGFNYGYTF

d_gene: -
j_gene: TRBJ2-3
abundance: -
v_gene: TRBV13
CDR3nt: TGTGCCAGCAGCCAGTCCCCAGGGGACACAGATACGCAGTATTTT
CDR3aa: CASSQSPGDTDTQYF

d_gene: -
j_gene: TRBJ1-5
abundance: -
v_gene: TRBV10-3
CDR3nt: TGTGCCATCAGTGTTACGACAGGCCCTCCCATGACCCAGCATTTT
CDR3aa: CAISVTTGPPMTQHF

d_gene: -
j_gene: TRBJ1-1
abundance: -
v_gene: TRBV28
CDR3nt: TGTGCCAGCAGTTTTTTCCCAGGGGAGGGCACTGAAGCTTTCTTT
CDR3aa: CASSFFPGEGTEAFF

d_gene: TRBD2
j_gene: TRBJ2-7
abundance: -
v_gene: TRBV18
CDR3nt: TGTGCCAGCTCACCAACGATGGTAGCGGGCGACGAGCAGTACTTC
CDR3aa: CASSPTMVAGDEQYF

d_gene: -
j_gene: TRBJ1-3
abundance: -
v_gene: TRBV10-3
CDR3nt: TGTGCCATCCGGGGAGCTCTGGACACCATATATTTT
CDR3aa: CAIRGALDTIYF

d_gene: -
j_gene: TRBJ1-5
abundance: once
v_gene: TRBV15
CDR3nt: TGTGCCACCAGCAGAGATCGGAGCAGTAGCAATCAGCCCCAGCATTTT
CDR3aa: CATSRDRSSSNQPQHF

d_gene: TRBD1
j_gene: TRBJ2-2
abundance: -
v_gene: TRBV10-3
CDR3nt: TGTGCCATCAGCGAGGGACAGGGTAAACCCGGGGAGCTGTTTTTT
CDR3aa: CAISEGQGKPGELFF

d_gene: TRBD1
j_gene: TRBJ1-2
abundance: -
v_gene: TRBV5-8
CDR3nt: TGTGCCAGCAGCCGGGGACAGGGGAACTATGGCTACACCTTC
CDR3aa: CASSRGQGNYGYTF

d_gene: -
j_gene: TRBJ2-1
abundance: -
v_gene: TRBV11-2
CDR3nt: TGTGCCAGCAGCTTAGGCCCGGGAGAGTACAATGAGCAGTTCTTC
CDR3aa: CASSLGPGEYNEQFF

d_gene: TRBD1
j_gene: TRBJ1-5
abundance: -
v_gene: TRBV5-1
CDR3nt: TGCGCCAGCAGCCCGGGACAGGGGAATCAGCCCCAGCATTTT
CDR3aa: CASSPGQGNQPQHF

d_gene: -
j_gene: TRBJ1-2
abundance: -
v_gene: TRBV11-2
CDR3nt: TGTGCCAGCAGCCCTACAGGGATTGGGTATGGCTACACCTTC
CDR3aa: CASSPTGIGYGYTF

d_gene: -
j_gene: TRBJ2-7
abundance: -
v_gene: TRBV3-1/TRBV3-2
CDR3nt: TGTGCCAGCAGCTACAATGAGGGAGAGCAGTACTTC
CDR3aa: CASSYNEGEQYF

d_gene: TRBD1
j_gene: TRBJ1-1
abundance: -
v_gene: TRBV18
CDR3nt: TGTGCCAGCTCACCGGGGACAGGGGGAATCACTGAAGCTTTCTTT
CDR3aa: CASSPGTGGITEAFF

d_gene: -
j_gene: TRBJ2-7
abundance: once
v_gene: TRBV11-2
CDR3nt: TGTGCCAGCAGCTTATTCCCGGGAGCCTCCTACGAGCAGTACTTC
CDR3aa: CASSLFPGASYEQYF